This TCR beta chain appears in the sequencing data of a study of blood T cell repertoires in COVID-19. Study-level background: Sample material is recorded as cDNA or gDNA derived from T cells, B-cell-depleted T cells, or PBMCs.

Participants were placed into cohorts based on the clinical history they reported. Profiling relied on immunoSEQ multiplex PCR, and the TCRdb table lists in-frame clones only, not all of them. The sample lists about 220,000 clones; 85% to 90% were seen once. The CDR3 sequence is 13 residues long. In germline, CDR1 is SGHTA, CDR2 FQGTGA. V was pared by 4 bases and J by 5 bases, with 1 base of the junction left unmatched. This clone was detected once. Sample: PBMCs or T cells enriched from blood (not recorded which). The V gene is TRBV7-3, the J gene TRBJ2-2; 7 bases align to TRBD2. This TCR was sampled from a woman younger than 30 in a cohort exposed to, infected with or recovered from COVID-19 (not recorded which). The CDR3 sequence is CASSSAGTGELFF. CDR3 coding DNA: TGTGCCAGCAGCTCAGCGGGAACCGGGGAGCTGTTTTTT.